This passage covers 13 T cell receptor beta chains from one sample sequenced in a study of T cells and Merkel cell carcinoma outcomes. Produced via immunoSEQ multiplex PCR; TCRdb's table is partial and in-frame only. In the table there are approximately 1,300 clones, around 90% of which are singletons. Input material: tumor tissue from Merkel cell carcinoma. The receptors shown here come from a human donor with Merkel cell carcinoma.

The count of this clone is one. The chain employs TRBV7-6 and TRBJ2-2; maybe TRBD1 (5 bases). This CDR3 has 16 residues. V gave up 0 bases and J gave up 3 bases, with 11 bases separating them. Germline V CDR1 and CDR2: SGHVS, FNYEAQ. The CDR3 spells CASSLAPEGDTGELFF. The CDR3 DNA sequence: TGTGCCAGCAGCTTAGCGCCGGAAGGGGACACCGGGGAGCTGTTTTTT.

The chain uses TRBV9 and TRBJ2-5, with 9 positions matching TRBD1. V shed 0 bases, J shed 5 bases, and the junction held 5 bases outside the gene matches. There are 15 residues in the CDR3. Germline V gives CDR1 SGDLS, CDR2 YYNGEE. This CDR3 is CASSVEGQGWETQYF. CDR3 coding DNA: TGTGCCAGCAGCGTAGAGGGACAGGGCTGGGAGACCCAGTACTTC.

Turning to this clone: The conserved closing phenylalanine or tryptophan is absent in this CDR3, likely reflecting a read error. The DNA is omitted, as the CDR3 cannot be located on it reliably, and the CDR3 follows TCRdb's listing. J is TRBJ1-4 and V is TRBV3-1 (or the pseudogene TRBV3-2). The CDR3 contains 8 residues when both ends are counted. Germline V CDR1 and CDR2: LGHDT, YNNKEL (reference sequence). CDR3: CASSQDRG.

In its sample, this clone was seen once. The CDR3 coding sequence is TGCGCCAGCAGCTTGGAGGGGGAGCAGTACTTC. The encoded protein is CASSLEGEQYF. This chain links TRBV5-1 with TRBJ2-7, with a possible D match to TRBD1 (5 bases). The CDR3 consists of 11 residues. From germline, CDR1 is SGHRS and CDR2 YFSETQ. V lost 0 bases to trimming and J lost 7 bases, with 5 bases between them.

The rearrangement links TRBV5-4 to TRBJ2-7; a possible D gene is TRBD1 (6 bases). The CDR3 consists of 15 residues. With 2 bases removed from V and 6 bases from J, the gap between germline ends came to 18 bases. The germline CDR1 and CDR2 sequences are SGHNT and YYREEE (reference sequence). The CDR3 coding sequence is TGTGCCAGCAGCTTCTTTGGGGGCCTAATGGGCGAGCAGTACTTC. It yields the protein CASSFFGGLMGEQYF. Combining the CDR3 with reference TRBV5-4 and TRBJ2-7 gives the whole variable domain ETGVTQSPTHLIKTRGQQVTLRCSSQSGHNTVSWYQQALGQGPQFIFQYYREEENGRGNFPPRFSGLQFPNYSSELNVNALELDDSALYLCASSFFGGLMGEQYFGPGTRLTVT.

This chain links TRBV2 with TRBJ2-5; 8 positions match TRBD2. The trim removed 5 bases at V and 2 bases at J, leaving 7 bases unmatched. The germline V gene has CDR1 SNHLY and CDR2 FYNNEI. The CDR3 sequence is 15 residues long. CDR3 nucleotide sequence: TGTGCCAGCAGTCGGGGGGGAAAGCCTCAAGAGACCCAGTACTTC. Encoded protein: CASSRGGKPQETQYF.

The chain carries TRBV21-1 and TRBJ1-2. TRBV21-1 is a pseudogene. CDR3 length equals 15 residues. The CDR3 DNA reads as TGTGCCAGCAGCAAACGGAGACCATCGCCTGATGGCTACACCTTC. Translation: CASSKRRPSPDGYTF.

This chain links TRBV29-1 with TRBJ1-3; D not resolved. Trimming stripped 1 base from V and 8 bases from J, with 6 bases between. The CDR3 is made up of 11 amino acids. Germline V gene sequence: CDR1 SQVTM, CDR2 ANQGSEA. The CDR3 DNA reads TGCAGCGTTGAAGCTGGCCACACCATATATTTT. Translation gives CSVEAGHTIYF.

The chain recombines TRBV5-1 with TRBJ2-7; 9 bases map to TRBD2. The V segment lost 4 bases and the J segment 4 bases; nucleotides outside the gene matches: 12. The CDR3 is made up of 16 amino acids. CDR1 is SGHRS and CDR2 is YFSETQ in the germline V gene. The CDR3 is CASSVGGTSQNYEQYF. CDR3 bases: TGCGCCAGCAGCGTGGGGGGGACTAGCCAGAATTACGAGCAGTACTTC.

This clone qualifies as large. The V gene is TRBV7-9, the J gene TRBJ2-1; weak D call: TRBD1 (6 bases). V was cut by 4 bases and J by 9 bases, with 10 bases left in between. Germline CDR1 SEHNR, CDR2 FQNEAQ (reference sequence). This CDR3 contains 12 residues. CDR3 nucleotides: TGTGCCAGCAGCTACGGGACAATTGAGCAGTTCTTC. This encodes CASSYGTIEQFF.

The chain is built from TRBV6-5 and TRBJ2-7; D may be TRBD1 or TRBD2 (5 bases each). The V gene's germline CDR1 is MNHEY and CDR2 SVGAGI. Trimming pared 5 bases from V and 6 bases from J, leaving 14 bases between. This CDR3 has 13 residues. In nucleotides, the CDR3 is TGTGCCAGCAGTACGACGGGAACAGGCGAGCAGTACTTC. Residues: CASSTTGTGEQYF.

This chain uses TRBV10-3 with TRBJ1-2, with unresolved D. Per the germline V gene, CDR1 is ENHRY and CDR2 is SYGVKD. The V end lost 7 bases, the J end lost 1 base, and 7 bases lay between the germline ends. This CDR3 region has 12 residues. The CDR3 DNA is TGTGCCATCACCGAGGGTAACTATGGCTACACCTTC. This sequence encodes CAITEGNYGYTF.

In regard to this clone: The junction does not match germline at one end; this may be a read error. The CDR3 DNA is TGTGCTAGCAGCCGAGGGGGGGGCAGAGCCTATGGCTACACCTTC. This translates into CASSRGGGRAYGYTF. V is TRBV6-6 and J is TRBJ1-2; D possibly corresponds to TRBD1 (6 bases). Germline CDR1 reads MNHNY; CDR2 reads SVGAGI (reference sequence). The CDR3 runs to 15 residues.